The 11 T cell receptor beta chains below were found in one sample sequenced in a study of T cells after yellow fever vaccination. TCRdb reprocessed the 5' RACE reads via MiXCR and lists one record per CDR3 protein. This table has a few hundred thousand distinct CDR3 sequences, around 4% appearing once. The sequencing used PBMCs, collected on the day of the yellow fever booster vaccination. The origin of the receptors is a young man who received the YFV17D yellow fever vaccine.

V usage is TRBV15 and J usage is TRBJ1-6, with D possibly being TRBD1 (5 bases). Looked up from germline, CDR1 is LNHNV and CDR2 is YYDKDF (reference sequence). Trimming removed 5 bases from V and 7 bases from J, with 15 bases in between. The CDR3 runs 15 residues. In DNA, the CDR3 is TGTGCCACCAGCGGAGGGGAGGGGCTCAATTCACCCCTCCACTTT. This encodes CATSGGEGLNSPLHF.

This clonotype occurred a few times. CDR3 in amino acids: CASSFNRALDIQYF. In DNA form, the CDR3 reads TGTGCCAGCAGTTTCAACAGGGCGTTAGACATTCAGTACTTC. The rearrangement joins TRBV12-3 or TRBV12-4 to TRBJ2-4; D is perhaps TRBD1 (6 bases). The CDR3 covers 14 residues. V was shortened by 3 bases and J by 8 bases, with 14 bases between the two germline ends.

The CDR3 loop reads CASSLGSVDEQFF. For the CDR3, the DNA is TGTGCCAGCAGCTTAGGGTCGGTAGATGAGCAGTTCTTC. This chain connects TRBV11-3 to TRBJ2-1, with unresolved D. Trimming stripped 1 base from V and 8 bases from J, with 9 bases between. CDR1 is SGHNT and CDR2 is YENEEA in the germline V gene. The CDR3 length is 13 residues.

This clonotype has more than one count but fewer than ten. The chain employs TRBV24-1 and TRBJ2-1, with a tentative D call TRBD1 (6 bases). Trimming stripped 1 base from V and 8 bases from J, with 11 bases between. The CDR3 loop spans 14 amino acids. CDR1 is KGHDR and CDR2 is SFDVKD in the germline V gene. The CDR3 loop reads CATSDFRSGDEQFF. The DNA of the CDR3 is TGTGCCACCAGTGATTTCCGGTCAGGGGATGAGCAGTTCTTC.

In its sample, this clonotype was seen many times. The rearrangement uses TRBV4-3 and TRBJ2-2; 11 bases are shared with TRBD2. This CDR3 has 15 residues. CDR1 and CDR2 from the germline V gene are LGHNA and YSLEER. V shed 3 bases, J shed 7 bases, and the junction held 4 bases outside the gene matches. The CDR3 is CASSHSGGANGELFF. In nucleotides, the CDR3 is TGCGCCAGCAGCCATAGCGGGGGGGCGAACGGGGAGCTGTTTTTT.

In its sample, this clonotype was seen many times. V and J are TRBV11-2 and TRBJ2-1; D gene unclear. Germline-derived CDR1 and CDR2 are SGHAT and FQNNGV. Trimming removed 0 bases at V and 0 bases at J, with 6 bases between. This CDR3 is built from 15 residues. The CDR3 here is CASSLDPSSYNEQFF. The CDR3 bases are TGTGCCAGCAGCTTAGACCCTAGCTCCTACAATGAGCAGTTCTTC.

In its sample, this clonotype was seen many times. The chain links TRBV6-6 to TRBJ1-5; D perhaps matches TRBD1 (6 bases). CDR3 size: 17 residues. Germline loops: CDR1 MNHNY, CDR2 SVGAGI (reference sequence). Trimming stripped 4 bases from V and 0 bases from J, with 16 bases between. CDR3: CASSFPYDRYSNQPQHF. The CDR3 DNA sequence: TGTGCCAGCAGTTTTCCGTACGACAGGTATAGCAATCAGCCCCAGCATTTT.

This clonotype was seen repeatedly, ten times or more. The CDR3 is CASSLTRGQPQHF. The CDR3 coding sequence is TGTGCCAGCAGTTTGACACGGGGCCAGCCCCAGCATTTT. The rearrangement joins TRBV12-3 or TRBV12-4 to TRBJ1-5; the D gene is possibly TRBD1 (5 bases). CDR3 length: 13 amino acids. The V end lost 3 bases, the J end lost 7 bases, and 10 bases lay between the germline ends.

The CDR3 DNA is TGTGCCAGCAGCCTCGACAGGATTTGGTCACCCCTCCACTTT. Amino acids: CASSLDRIWSPLHF. This chain joins TRBV27 and TRBJ1-6; a possible D gene is TRBD1 (6 bases). The CDR3 runs 14 residues. Germline CDR1 and CDR2: MNHEY and SMNVEV (reference sequence). V dropped 6 bases and J dropped 10 bases, with 16 bases sitting between them.

The chain is built from TRBV5-6 and TRBJ2-1; unclear D gene. There are 14 residues in the CDR3. The V and J ends lost 0 bases and 2 bases respectively, with 6 bases between them. Germline lookup yields CDR1 SGHDT and CDR2 YYEEEE. Here the CDR3 reads CASSLVPPYNEQFF. The CDR3 DNA is TGTGCCAGCAGCTTGGTACCCCCCTACAATGAGCAGTTCTTC.

This clonotype was detected many times. The chain couples TRBV7-2 to TRBJ2-5; perhaps TRBD2 as D (6 bases). The V and J ends lost 5 bases and 5 bases respectively, with 21 bases between them. Per the germline V gene, CDR1 is SGHTA and CDR2 is FQGNSA. The CDR3 totals 16 residues. The CDR3 coding sequence is TGTGCCAGCAGCCCTAACCCACGGGGACTCATGGAGACCCAGTACTTC. Its protein product is CASSPNPRGLMETQYF. Combining the CDR3 with reference TRBV7-2 and TRBJ2-5 gives the whole variable domain GAGVSQSPSNKVTEKGKDVELRCDPISGHTALYWYRQSLGQGLEFLIYFQGNSAPDKSGLPSDRFSAERTGGSVSTLTIQRTQQEDSAVYLCASSPNPRGLMETQYFGPGTRLLVL.